This T cell receptor beta chain was retrieved from a study of blood T cell repertoires in COVID-19 (dated by TCRdb to 2020 to 2022). Background on the whole study: Collaborator samples came from the United States, Italy and Spain and covered acute and convalescent phases of COVID-19. The material from the prospective study consisted of cDNA or gDNA derived from T cells, B-cell-depleted T cells, or PBMCs. Sample metadata almost always included a de-identified subject ID, COVID-19 status, age in years and sex. Where available, HLA class I and class II types were obtained from metadata supplied by the sample provider rather than from assay-based typing. The repertoires were made available in a free public database intended to serve as a resource for research on the immune response to SARS-CoV-2. The samples were drawn from two sources: the first 160 participants of the ongoing ImmuneRACE study, and fewer than 1,500 subjects contributed by 6 global collaborators. Deeply sampled blood TCRbeta repertoires from subjects exposed to, actively infected with, or recovered from COVID-19 were included in the dataset.

In the prospective study, participants were roughly 18 to 95 years old, resided in about 25 geographic areas of the United States, and were enrolled through a virtual design. Cohort assignment in the prospective study relied on participant-reported clinical history from a screening survey and a study questionnaire. In the prospective study, whole blood, serum and a nasopharyngeal or oropharyngeal swab were collected from each participant by mobile phlebotomists. Prospective study participants could optionally give additional blood draws and questionnaires over an approximately two-month period. Blood samples from the prospective study were shipped frozen or at room temperature prior to DNA extraction. TCRbeta CDR3 regions were amplified from genomic DNA using the immunoSEQ Assay, a bias-controlled multiplex PCR. For the original study's pipeline: The number of nucleated cells in each sample was estimated by amplification of reference gene primers within the assay. Sequence reads were collapsed and filtered to measure the absolute abundance of every unique TCRbeta CDR3 rearrangement. For each sample, productive Simpson clonality was calculated as the square root of Simpson's diversity index over productive rearrangements. In TCRdb, the immuneACCESS table is reduced to in-frame sequences with V and J assigned. These tables do not hold every clone; where another copy was compared, an unresolved V gene accounts for under half, and the others remain unexplained. V and J calls plus clone size are reproduced from that table; the DNA served to infer D and trimming. In this sample the table shows 150,000 to 200,000 clones, around 83% of which occur a single time. Of the sample, about 3.5% is held by the ten largest clones.

What the work shows at the level of the full study, not this receptor alone: The quantity of clinical and demographic metadata differed by source and by participant and was supplied without curation.

In the case of this clone: Its antigen has not been determined. No much larger clone is present one base from it, and per-base qualities are unavailable.

Taken from cysteine to phenylalanine, the CDR3 has 17 residues. Only the CDR3 portion is preserved as DNA: 51 bases, with reading frame beginning at the first base. A distance of 17 bases separates the germline ends of V and J, which lose 5 bases and 1 base respectively. From a lookup of the germline V gene, CDR1 and CDR2 are SGHTA and FQGNSA. The rearrangement joined TRBV7-2 to TRBJ2-2, and perhaps TRBD1 as D gene, on 5 matching bases. This TCR was sampled from a woman aged 45-60 years in a cohort exposed to, infected with or recovered from COVID-19 (not recorded which). The specimen sequenced was PBMCs or T cells enriched from blood (not recorded which). CDR3 sequence: CASSPRWGQGNTGELFF. The sequence in DNA is TGTGCCAGCAGCCCCAGGTGGGGCCAGGGGAACACCGGGGAGCTGTTTTTT.